This section outlines one TCR beta chain sequence together with its context. No antigen is known for it. Sequenced with the Oncomine TCR Beta short-read assay was DNA taken from cultured CD4+ T cells. From the PCR reads, TCRdb called clonotypes with MiXCR, one entry per CDR3 protein. The sample shows around 4,200 distinct CDR3 sequences, around 48% of them seen only once. This sample is drawn from a study of vaccination and CD4 T cells after COVID-19. Study background: The post-COVID samples were taken a median roughly 100 days after diagnosis, anywhere from 35 to 161.

The treatment was: roughly 10-day PBMC culture with coronavirus spike peptide pools or control peptides (ViraFEST assay). It was with 10 IU/ml IL-2 and approximately 9.7 ug/ml peptide pools that two million PBMCs per well were cultured. Negative selection was the method that isolated CD4+ T cells after less than 12 days of culture. V was pared by 5 bases and J by 0 bases, with 17 bases between. The CDR3 has 18 residues. Germline loops: CDR1 SEHNR, CDR2 FQNEAQ (reference sequence). The rearrangement links TRBV7-9 to TRBJ2-6; D is tentatively TRBD1 or TRBD2 (6 bases each). Sequenced material: CD4+ T cells from blood, cultured in vitro. This receptor was obtained from a human donor who had recovered from COVID-19. The CDR3 loop reads CASSDRWGAGSGANVLTF. In DNA, the CDR3 is TGTGCCAGCAGCGACCGTTGGGGGGCAGGCTCTGGGGCCAACGTCCTGACTTTC.